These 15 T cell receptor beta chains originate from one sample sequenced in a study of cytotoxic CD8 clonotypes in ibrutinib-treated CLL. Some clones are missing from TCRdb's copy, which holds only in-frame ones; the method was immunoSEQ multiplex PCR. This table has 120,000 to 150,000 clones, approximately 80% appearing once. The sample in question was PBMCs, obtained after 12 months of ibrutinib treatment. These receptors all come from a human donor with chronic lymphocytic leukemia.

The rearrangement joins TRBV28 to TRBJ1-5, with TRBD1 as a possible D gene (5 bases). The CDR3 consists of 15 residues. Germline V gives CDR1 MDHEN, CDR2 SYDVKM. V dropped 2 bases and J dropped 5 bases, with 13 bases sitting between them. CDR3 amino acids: CASSLTGGVDQPQHF. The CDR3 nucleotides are TGTGCCAGCAGTTTAACTGGAGGGGTGGATCAGCCCCAGCATTTT. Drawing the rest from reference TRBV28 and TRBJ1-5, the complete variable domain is DVKVTQSSRYLVKRTGEKVFLECVQDMDHENMFWYRQDPGLGLRLIYFSYDVKMKEKGDIPEGYSVSREKKERFSLILESASTNQTSMYLCASSLTGGVDQPQHFGDGTRLSIL.

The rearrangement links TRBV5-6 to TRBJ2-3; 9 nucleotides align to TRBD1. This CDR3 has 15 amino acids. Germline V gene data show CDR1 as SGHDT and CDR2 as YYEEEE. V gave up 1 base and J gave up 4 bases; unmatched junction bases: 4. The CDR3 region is CASSLLGQGSDTQYF. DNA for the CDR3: TGTGCCAGCAGCTTGTTAGGACAGGGGTCAGATACGCAGTATTTT. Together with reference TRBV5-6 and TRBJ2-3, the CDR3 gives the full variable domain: DAGVTQSPTHLIKTRGQQVTLRCSPKSGHDTVSWYQQALGQGPQFIFQYYEEEERQRGNFPDRFSGHQFPNYSSELNVNALLLGDSALYLCASSLLGQGSDTQYFGPGTRLTVL.

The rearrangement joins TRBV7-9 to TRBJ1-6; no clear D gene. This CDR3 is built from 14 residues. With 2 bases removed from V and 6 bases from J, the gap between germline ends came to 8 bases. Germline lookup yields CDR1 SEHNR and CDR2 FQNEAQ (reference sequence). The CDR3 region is CASSLLHLNSPLHF. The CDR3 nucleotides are TGTGCCAGCAGCTTACTCCACCTTAATTCACCCCTCCACTTT.

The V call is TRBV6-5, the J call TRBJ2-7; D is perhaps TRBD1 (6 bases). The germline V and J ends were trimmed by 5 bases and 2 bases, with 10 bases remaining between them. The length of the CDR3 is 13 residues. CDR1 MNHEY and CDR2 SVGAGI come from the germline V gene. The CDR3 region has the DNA TGTGCCAGCAGTAGAAACAGGGCCTACGAGCAGTACTTC. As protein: CASSRNRAYEQYF.

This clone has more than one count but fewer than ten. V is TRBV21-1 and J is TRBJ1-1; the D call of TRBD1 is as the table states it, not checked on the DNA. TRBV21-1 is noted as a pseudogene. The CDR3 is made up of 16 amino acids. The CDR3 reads CASSKKERIRVLGAFF. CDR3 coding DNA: TGTGCCAGCAGCAAAAAAGAGAGAATCAGGGTTTTAGGGGCTTTCTTT.

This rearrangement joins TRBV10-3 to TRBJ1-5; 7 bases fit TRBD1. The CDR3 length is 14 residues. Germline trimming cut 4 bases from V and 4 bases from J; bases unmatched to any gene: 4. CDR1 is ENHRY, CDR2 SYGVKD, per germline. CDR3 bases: TGTGCCATCAGTGGACAGGGCCGTAATCAGCCCCAGCATTTT. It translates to CAISGQGRNQPQHF.

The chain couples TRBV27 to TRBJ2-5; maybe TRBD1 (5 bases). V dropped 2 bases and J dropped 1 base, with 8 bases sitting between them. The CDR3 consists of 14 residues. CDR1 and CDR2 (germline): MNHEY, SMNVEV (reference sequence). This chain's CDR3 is CASSLPGPQETQYF. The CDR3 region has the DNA TGTGCCAGCAGTTTACCAGGGCCCCAAGAGACCCAGTACTTC.

The CDR3: CASSDGLKNEKLFF. CDR3 nucleotides: TGTGCCAGCAGTGACGGGCTAAAGAATGAAAAACTGTTTTTT. This chain uses TRBV2 with TRBJ1-4; D ambiguous. Looked up from germline, CDR1 is SNHLY and CDR2 is FYNNEI. The V gene lost 3 bases and the J gene lost 5 bases, with 10 bases spanning the gap. The CDR3 totals 14 residues. The complete variable domain, with remaining parts taken from reference TRBV2 and TRBJ1-4, reads EPEVTQTPSHQVTQMGQEVILRCVPISNHLYFYWYRQILGQKVEFLVSFYNNEISEKSEIFDDQFSVERPDGSNFTLKIRSTKLEDSAMYFCASSDGLKNEKLFFGSGTQLSVL.

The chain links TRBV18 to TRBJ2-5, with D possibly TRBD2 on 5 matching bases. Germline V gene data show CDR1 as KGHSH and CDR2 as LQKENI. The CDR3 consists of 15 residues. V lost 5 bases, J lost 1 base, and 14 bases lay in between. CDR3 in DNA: TGTGCCAGCTCATTCGGGCGGGCGTCCCAAGAGACCCAGTACTTC. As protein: CASSFGRASQETQYF.

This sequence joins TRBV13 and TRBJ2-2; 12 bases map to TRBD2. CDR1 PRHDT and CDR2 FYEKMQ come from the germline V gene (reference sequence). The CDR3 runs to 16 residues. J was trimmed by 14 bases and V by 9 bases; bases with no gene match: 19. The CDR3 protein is CASSSGGEPAVTTLFF. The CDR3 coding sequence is TGTGCCAGTTCTAGCGGGGGGGAACCTGCTGTCACCACCCTGTTTTTT.

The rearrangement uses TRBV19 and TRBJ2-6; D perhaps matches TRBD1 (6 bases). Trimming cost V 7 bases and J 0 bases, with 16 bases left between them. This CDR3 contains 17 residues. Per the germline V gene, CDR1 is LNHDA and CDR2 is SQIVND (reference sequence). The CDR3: CASTFGQGNSGANVLTF. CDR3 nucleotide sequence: TGTGCCAGTACCTTCGGGCAGGGGAACTCTGGGGCCAACGTCCTGACTTTC.

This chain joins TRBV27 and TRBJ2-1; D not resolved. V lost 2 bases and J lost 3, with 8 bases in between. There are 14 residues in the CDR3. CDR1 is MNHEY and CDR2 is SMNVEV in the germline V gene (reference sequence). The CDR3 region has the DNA TGTGCCAGCAGTTTAATAGCACACTACAATGAGCAGTTCTTC. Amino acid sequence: CASSLIAHYNEQFF.

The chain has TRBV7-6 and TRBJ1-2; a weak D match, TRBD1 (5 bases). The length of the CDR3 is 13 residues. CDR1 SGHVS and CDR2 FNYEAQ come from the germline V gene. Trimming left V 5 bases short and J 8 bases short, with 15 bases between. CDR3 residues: CASSRGDDRGYTF. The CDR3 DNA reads TGTGCCAGCAGCCGCGGGGACGATCGAGGCTACACCTTC.

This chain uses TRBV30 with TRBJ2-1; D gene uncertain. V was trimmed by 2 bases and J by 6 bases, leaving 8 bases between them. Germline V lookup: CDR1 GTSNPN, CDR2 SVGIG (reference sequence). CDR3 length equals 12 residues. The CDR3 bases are TGTGCCTGGAGTCCTTTCAGCAATGAGCAGTTCTTC. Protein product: CAWSPFSNEQFF.

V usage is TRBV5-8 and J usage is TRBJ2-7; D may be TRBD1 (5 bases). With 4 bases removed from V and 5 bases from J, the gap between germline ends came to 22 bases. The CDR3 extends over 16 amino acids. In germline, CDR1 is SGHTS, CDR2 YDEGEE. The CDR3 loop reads CASSPRPSAGLHEQYF. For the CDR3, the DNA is TGTGCCAGCAGCCCGCGGCCCTCGGCAGGGCTACACGAGCAGTACTTC.